The next 9 T cell receptor beta chains were all read from a single sample in a study of identical twins. TCRdb fed the 5' RACE reads into MiXCR, producing one record per CDR3 protein. This table has 250,000 or so distinct CDR3 sequences, about 8.9% appearing once. These data also featured in a second study, about yellow fever vaccine responses in identical twins.

Sequenced material: CD8+ T cells sorted from blood. These receptors came from a woman between 18 and 30 years old in good health.

A few counts support this clonotype. J is TRBJ2-7 and V is TRBV4-3; no reliable D call. The CDR3 has 14 amino acids. Germline CDR1 reads LGHNA; CDR2 reads YSLEER. V was shortened by 1 base and J by 2 bases, with 9 bases between the two germline ends. CDR3 sequence (DNA): TGCGCCAGCAGCCAAGCAAGAGGTACCTACGAGCAGTACTTC. This gives the protein CASSQARGTYEQYF.

The rearrangement links TRBV7-9 to TRBJ2-2; 10 nucleotides agree with TRBD2. V lost 2 bases, J lost 4 bases, and 7 bases stayed unmatched. The CDR3 spans 17 residues. The germline CDR1 and CDR2 sequences are SEHNR and FQNEAQ (reference sequence). CDR3 in amino acids: CASSLSLAGEVTGELFF. For the CDR3, the DNA is TGTGCCAGCAGCTTAAGCCTAGCGGGGGAGGTCACCGGGGAGCTGTTTTTT.

This clonotype was found many times. Possible read error: a much larger clone is one base away. This sequence joins TRBV12-3 or TRBV12-4 and TRBJ2-3; 12 bases match TRBD2. The CDR3 extends over 19 amino acids. Trimming removed 10 bases from V and 2 bases from J; junction bases left unmatched: 19. CDR3 DNA sequence: TGTGCCATCTGCCCTCCGGGACTAGCGGGCCCAAAGCCCACAGATACGCAGTATTTT. Protein: CAICPPGLAGPKPTDTQYF.

This clonotype came up many times. This sequence joins TRBV7-2 and TRBJ2-7; 7 bases are a match to TRBD1. The germline V gene has CDR1 SGHTA and CDR2 FQGNSA. The CDR3 loop spans 13 amino acids. V dropped 6 bases and J dropped 2; count of bases not matched to a gene: 4. DNA of the CDR3: TGTGCCAGCAGGCTAACAGGGGCCTACGAGCAGTACTTC. Amino acids: CASRLTGAYEQYF.

The chain joins TRBV19 to TRBJ2-1; D tentatively fits TRBD1 or TRBD2 (7 bases each). The CDR3 has 16 amino acids. The V end was cut by 6 bases, the J end by 8 bases, with 23 bases between. CDR1 and CDR2 from the germline V gene are LNHDA and SQIVND (reference sequence). CDR3 DNA sequence: TGTGCCAGTAGGCCGGTCAGGGGGGAGGGCCCCCATGAGCAGTTCTTC. Translated: CASRPVRGEGPHEQFF.

V gene TRBV7-9 combines with J gene TRBJ1-5; the match to TRBD1 covers 7 bases. With 6 bases clipped from V and 6 bases from J, the junction kept 11 bases outside the gene matches. The CDR3 has 15 residues. The germline V gene has CDR1 SEHNR and CDR2 FQNEAQ (reference sequence). CDR3 sequence: CASSLKGGAGQPQHF. The DNA of the CDR3 is TGTGCCAGCAGTCTAAAAGGGGGCGCAGGTCAGCCCCAGCATTTT.

The genes are TRBV6-1 and TRBJ2-6; D is uncertain. Germline CDR1 is MNHNS and CDR2 is SASEGT. There are 15 residues in the CDR3. V lost 4 bases and J 0 bases, leaving 7 bases between the germline ends. CDR3 DNA: TGTGCCAGCAGTGCTCAGAGCTCTGGGGCCAACGTCCTGACTTTC. As protein: CASSAQSSGANVLTF.

This clonotype appeared a few times. The rearrangement joins TRBV29-1 to TRBJ2-1; 11 nucleotides match TRBD1. With 3 bases clipped from V and 4 bases from J, the junction kept 2 bases outside the gene matches. The CDR3 length is 14 residues. The germline gives CDR1 SQVTM, CDR2 ANQGSEA. CDR3: CSVEGQGGYNEQFF. For the CDR3, the DNA is TGCAGCGTTGAGGGACAGGGGGGATACAATGAGCAGTTCTTC.

The table lists this clonotype with a few counts. This chain connects TRBV28 to TRBJ2-6; no definite D call. The CDR3 length is 15 residues. Germline assignment: CDR1 MDHEN and CDR2 SYDVKM. V lost 6 bases and J lost 0, with 9 bases in between. The CDR3 region has the DNA TGTGCCAGCAGAGACGGGTTCTCTGGGGCCAACGTCCTGACTTTC. This gives the protein CASRDGFSGANVLTF.